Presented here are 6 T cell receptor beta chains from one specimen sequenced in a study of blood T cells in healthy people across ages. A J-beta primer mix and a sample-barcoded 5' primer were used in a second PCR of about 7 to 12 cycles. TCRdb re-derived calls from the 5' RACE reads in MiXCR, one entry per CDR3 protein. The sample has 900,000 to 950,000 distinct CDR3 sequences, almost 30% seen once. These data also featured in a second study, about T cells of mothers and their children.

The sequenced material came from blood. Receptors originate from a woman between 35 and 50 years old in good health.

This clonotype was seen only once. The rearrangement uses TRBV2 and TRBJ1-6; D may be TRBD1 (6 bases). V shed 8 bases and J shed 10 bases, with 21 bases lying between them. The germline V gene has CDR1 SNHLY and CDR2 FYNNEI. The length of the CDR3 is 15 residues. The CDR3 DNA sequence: TGTGCCAGCTTCCCCTCGGCCAGGGGTGTGTCACCCCTCCACTTT. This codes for CASFPSARGVSPLHF.

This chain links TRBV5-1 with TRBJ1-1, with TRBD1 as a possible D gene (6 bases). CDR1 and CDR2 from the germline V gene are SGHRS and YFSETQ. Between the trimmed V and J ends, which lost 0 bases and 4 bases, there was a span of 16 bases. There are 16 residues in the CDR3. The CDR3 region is CASSLVGGGVGTEAFF. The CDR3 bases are TGCGCCAGCAGCTTGGTGGGGGGCGGGGTTGGCACTGAAGCTTTCTTT.

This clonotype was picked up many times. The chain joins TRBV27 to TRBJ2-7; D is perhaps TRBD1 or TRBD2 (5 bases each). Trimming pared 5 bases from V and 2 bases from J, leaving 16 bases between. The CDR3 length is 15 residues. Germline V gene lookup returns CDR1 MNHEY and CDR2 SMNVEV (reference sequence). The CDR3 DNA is TGTGCCAGCAGTAGAGACAGCGGCCTCCCCTACGAGCAGTACTTC. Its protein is CASSRDSGLPYEQYF.

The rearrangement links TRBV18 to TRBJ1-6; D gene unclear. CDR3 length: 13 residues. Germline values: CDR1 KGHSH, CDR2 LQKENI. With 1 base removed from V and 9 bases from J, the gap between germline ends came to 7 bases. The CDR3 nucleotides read TGTGCCAGCTCACCACAGAAGGCTTCACCCCTCCACTTT. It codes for CASSPQKASPLHF. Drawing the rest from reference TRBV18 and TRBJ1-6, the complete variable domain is NAGVMQNPRHLVRRRGQEARLRCSPMKGHSHVYWYRQLPEEGLKFMVYLQKENIIDESGMPKERFSAEFPKEGPSILRIQQVVRGDSAAYFCASSPQKASPLHFGNGTRLTVT.

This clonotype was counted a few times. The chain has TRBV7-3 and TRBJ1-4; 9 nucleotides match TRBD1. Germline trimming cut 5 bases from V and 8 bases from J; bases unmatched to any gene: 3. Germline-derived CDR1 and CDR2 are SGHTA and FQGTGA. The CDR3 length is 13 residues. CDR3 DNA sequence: TGTGCCAGCAGCCAGGGACAGGGAGAAAAACTGTTTTTT. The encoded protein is CASSQGQGEKLFF.

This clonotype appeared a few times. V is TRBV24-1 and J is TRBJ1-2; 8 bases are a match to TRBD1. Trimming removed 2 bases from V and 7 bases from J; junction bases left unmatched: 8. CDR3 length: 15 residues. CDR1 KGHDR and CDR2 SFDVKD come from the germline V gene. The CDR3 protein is CATSDWETGESGYTF. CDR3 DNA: TGTGCCACCAGTGATTGGGAGACAGGGGAGAGTGGCTACACCTTC.